Sequencing of this TCR beta chain was carried out in a study of blood T cell repertoires in COVID-19. Looking at the study overall: The origin of the acute and convalescent COVID-19 samples was the United States, Italy and Spain. T cells, B-cell-depleted T cells, or PBMCs provided the cDNA or gDNA that served as material.

Original processing notes: Reference gene primer amplification yielded estimated nucleated cell counts. Sequenced by immunoSEQ multiplex PCR; TCRdb stores in-frame clones only, minus some. V, J and clone size reflect that table, while D and trimming were determined from the DNA. The sample carries over 55,000 clones, about 90% recorded once. Germline V gene data show CDR1 as MDHEN and CDR2 as SYDVKM. Unmatched junction bases numbered 6, after V lost 9 bases and J lost 5 bases. The CDR3 has 13 amino acids. This chain connects TRBV28 to TRBJ1-3, with 8 bases matching TRBD1. The sequenced material came from peripheral blood. This TCR was recovered from a human donor in a cohort sampled during active COVID-19. The CDR3 nucleotides are TGTGCCAGTACAGGGGGATTTAGAAACACCATATATTTT. This translates into CASTGGFRNTIYF. Based on the CDR3 plus reference TRBV28 and TRBJ1-3, the full variable domain is DVKVTQSSRYLVKRTGEKVFLECVQDMDHENMFWYRQDPGLGLRLIYFSYDVKMKEKGDIPEGYSVSREKKERFSLILESASTNQTSMYLCASTGGFRNTIYFGEGSWLTVV.